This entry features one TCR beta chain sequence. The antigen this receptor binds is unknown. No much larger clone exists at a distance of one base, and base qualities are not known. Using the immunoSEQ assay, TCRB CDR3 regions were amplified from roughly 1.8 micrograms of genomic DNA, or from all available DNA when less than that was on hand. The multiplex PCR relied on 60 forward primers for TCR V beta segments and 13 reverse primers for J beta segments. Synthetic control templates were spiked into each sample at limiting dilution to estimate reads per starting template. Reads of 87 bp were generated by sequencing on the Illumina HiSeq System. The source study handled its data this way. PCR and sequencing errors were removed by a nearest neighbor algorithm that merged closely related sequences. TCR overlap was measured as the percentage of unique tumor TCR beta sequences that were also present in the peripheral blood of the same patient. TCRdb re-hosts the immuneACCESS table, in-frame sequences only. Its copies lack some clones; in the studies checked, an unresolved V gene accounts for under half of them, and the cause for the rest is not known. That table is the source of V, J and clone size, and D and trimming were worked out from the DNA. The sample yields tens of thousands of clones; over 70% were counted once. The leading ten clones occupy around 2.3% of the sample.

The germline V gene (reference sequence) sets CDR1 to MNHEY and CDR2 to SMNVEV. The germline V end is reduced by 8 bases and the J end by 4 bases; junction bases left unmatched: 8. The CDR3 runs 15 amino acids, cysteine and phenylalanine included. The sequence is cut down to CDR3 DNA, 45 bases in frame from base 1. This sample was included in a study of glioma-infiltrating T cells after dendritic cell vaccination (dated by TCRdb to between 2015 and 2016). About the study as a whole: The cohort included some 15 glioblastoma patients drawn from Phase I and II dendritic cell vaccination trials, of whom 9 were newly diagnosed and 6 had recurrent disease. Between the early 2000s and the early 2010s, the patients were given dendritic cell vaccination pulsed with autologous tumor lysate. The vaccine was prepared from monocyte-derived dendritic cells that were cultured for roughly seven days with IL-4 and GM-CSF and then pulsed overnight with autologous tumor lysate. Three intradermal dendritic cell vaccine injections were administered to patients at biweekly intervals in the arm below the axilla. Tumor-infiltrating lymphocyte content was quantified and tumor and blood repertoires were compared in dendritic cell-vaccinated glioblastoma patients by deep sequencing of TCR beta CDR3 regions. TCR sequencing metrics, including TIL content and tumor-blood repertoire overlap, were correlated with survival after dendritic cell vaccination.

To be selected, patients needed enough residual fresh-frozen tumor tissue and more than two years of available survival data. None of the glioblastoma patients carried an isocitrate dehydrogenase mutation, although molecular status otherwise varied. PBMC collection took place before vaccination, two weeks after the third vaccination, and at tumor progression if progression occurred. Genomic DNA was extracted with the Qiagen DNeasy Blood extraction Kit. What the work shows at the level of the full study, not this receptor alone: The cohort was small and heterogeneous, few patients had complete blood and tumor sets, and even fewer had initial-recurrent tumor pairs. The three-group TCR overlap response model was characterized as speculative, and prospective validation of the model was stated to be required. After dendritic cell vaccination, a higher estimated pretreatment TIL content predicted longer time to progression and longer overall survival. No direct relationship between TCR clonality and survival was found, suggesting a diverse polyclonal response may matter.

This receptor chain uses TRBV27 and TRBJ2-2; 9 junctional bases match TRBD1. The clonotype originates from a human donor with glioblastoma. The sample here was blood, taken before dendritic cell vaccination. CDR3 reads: CASGWGQGTTGELFF. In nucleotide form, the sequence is TGTGCCAGCGGGTGGGGACAGGGTACCACCGGGGAGCTGTTTTTT.